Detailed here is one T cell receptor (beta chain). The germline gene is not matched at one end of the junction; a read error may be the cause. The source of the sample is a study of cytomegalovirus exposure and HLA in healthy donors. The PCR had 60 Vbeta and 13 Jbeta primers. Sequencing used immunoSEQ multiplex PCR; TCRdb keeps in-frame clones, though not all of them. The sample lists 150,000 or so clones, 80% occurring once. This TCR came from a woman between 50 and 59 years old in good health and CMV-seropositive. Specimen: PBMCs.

CDR3 protein: CASSIIQGGEQYF. CDR3 nucleotides: TGTGCTAGCAGCATAATACAGGGTGGCGAGCAGTACTTC. The rearrangement uses TRBV7-7 and TRBJ2-7, with a tentative D call TRBD1 (6 bases). Germline V CDR1 and CDR2: SSHAT, FNYEAQ (reference sequence). The CDR3 consists of 13 residues. Combining the CDR3 with reference TRBV7-7 and TRBJ2-7 gives the whole variable domain GAGVSQSPRYKVTKRGQDVTLRCDPISSHATLYWYQQALGQGPEFLTYFNYEAQPDKSGLPSDRFSAERPEGSISTLTIQRTEQRDSAMYRCASSIIQGGEQYFGPGTRLTVT.